Below, one T cell receptor beta chain is given with its context. The antigen remains undetermined. The sample belongs to a study of regulatory T cells in long-lasting Graves disease. Findings of the study overall: Among the persistent patients, 2,741 public clonotypes were shared, more than the roughly 900 shared among new patients.

The time point: newly diagnosed GD, antithyroid drugs for less than 3 months. After RNA was extracted from PBMCs, the TCR library was made from it. To make TCR beta libraries, researchers used iRepertoire HTBI primers and Arm-PCR of CDR3 regions. Via MiXCR, TCRdb re-called the multiplex PCR reads, giving one row per CDR3 protein. The repertoire includes 350,000 to 450,000 distinct CDR3 sequences, more than 13% of them detected once, and approximately 15% sits in the top ten. J lost 4 bases, V lost 0 bases, and 4 bases had no gene match. Germline values: CDR1 SGHRS, CDR2 YFSETQ. CDR3 size: 16 residues. The data also belong to a second study, concerning T cells in Graves' hyperthyroidism and ophthalmopathy. That work adds: In the analysis, a 13 V-J model separated ophthalmopathy from stable hyperthyroidism.

The material was peripheral blood mononuclear cells (PBMCs), obtained at new diagnosis, from a patient treated with antithyroid drugs. The chain uses TRBV5-1 and TRBJ2-2, with 9 bases fitting TRBD2. The clonotype comes from a woman aged 25 to 39 with Graves disease. CDR3 loop: CASSLEVAGVTGELFF. The CDR3 bases are TGCGCCAGCAGCTTGGAGGTAGCGGGAGTCACCGGGGAGCTGTTTTTT.